Presented here are 17 T cell receptor beta chains from one specimen sequenced in a study of post-analysis software for immune sequencing data. Antigens for these TCRs are unknown. Study results and caveats: The study found TRBV5-6, TRBV5-1 and TRBV20-1 among about 5 TRBV segments more frequent in patients than controls.

Each TCR beta cDNA library carried unique molecular identifiers. TCRdb recomputed calls from the PCR reads with MiXCR, one row per CDR3 protein. The sample yields about 500,000 distinct CDR3 sequences, under 55% seen once. Sequencing was done on a sample of blood. These receptors came from a girl between 5 and 17 years old with multiple sclerosis.

The chain couples TRBV6-2 or TRBV6-3 to TRBJ2-1; D possibly corresponds to TRBD2 (6 bases). Trimming shortened V by 5 bases and J by 4 bases, and 12 bases separated the two germline ends. This CDR3 contains 14 residues. Germline V gene data show CDR1 as MNHEY and CDR2 as SVGEGT. CDR3 DNA: TGTGCCAGCAGTCTAGCGCCGGCTTACAATGAGCAGTTCTTC. Residues: CASSLAPAYNEQFF.

This chain joins TRBV5-6 and TRBJ1-1; 7 nucleotides match TRBD1. The CDR3 length is 15 residues. V shed 4 bases, J shed 5 bases, and the junction held 11 bases outside the gene matches. Per germline, CDR1 SGHDT and CDR2 YYEEEE. This chain's CDR3 is CASSPTGTDKTEAFF. The CDR3 DNA is TGTGCCAGCAGCCCGACCGGGACAGACAAGACTGAAGCTTTCTTT. Full variable domain (remainder filled in from reference TRBV5-6 and TRBJ1-1): DAGVTQSPTHLIKTRGQQVTLRCSPKSGHDTVSWYQQALGQGPQFIFQYYEEEERQRGNFPDRFSGHQFPNYSSELNVNALLLGDSALYLCASSPTGTDKTEAFFGQGTRLTVV.

The gene calls are TRBV4-3 and TRBJ1-1; D unresolved. The CDR3 is 16 residues long. The V and J ends lost 0 bases and 4 bases respectively, with 15 bases between them. CDR1 LGHNA and CDR2 YSLEER come from the germline V gene. CDR3 coding DNA: TGCGCCAGCAGCCAAGATTCTGGGGTCATGGGCACTGAAGCTTTCTTT. Translated: CASSQDSGVMGTEAFF.

This sequence joins TRBV5-1 and TRBJ2-1, with 9 bases lining up with TRBD1. Looked up from germline, CDR1 is SGHRS and CDR2 is YFSETQ. The ends lost 2 bases at V and 10 bases at J; junction bases unmatched: 4. CDR3 size: 13 residues. This CDR3 is CASSFNRGREQFF. CDR3 in DNA: TGCGCCAGCAGCTTCAACAGGGGGCGGGAGCAGTTCTTC. Drawing the rest from reference TRBV5-1 and TRBJ2-1, the complete variable domain is KAGVTQTPRYLIKTRGQQVTLSCSPISGHRSVSWYQQTPGQGLQFLFEYFSETQRNKGNFPGRFSGRQFSNSRSEMNVSTLELGDSALYLCASSFNRGREQFFGPGTRLTVL.

A few counts support this clonotype. CDR3 DNA sequence: TGTGCCACCAGTCCGACAGGGGCCGATGGCTACACCTTC. Translating gives CATSPTGADGYTF. This chain joins TRBV24-1 and TRBJ1-2, with TRBD1 matching 8 bases. CDR3 length: 13 amino acids. From germline, CDR1 is KGHDR and CDR2 SFDVKD. J lost 6 bases, V lost 6 bases, and 5 bases had no gene match.

The CDR3 bases are TGTGCCAGCAGGCCGGGACTAGCTGTAGATACGCAGTATTTT. It is translated as CASRPGLAVDTQYF. The chain uses TRBV25-1 and TRBJ2-3; 9 bases are shared with TRBD2. V shed 6 bases, J shed 5 bases, and the junction held 6 bases outside the gene matches. CDR3 length: 14 amino acids. Germline lookup yields CDR1 MGHDK and CDR2 SYGVNS.

The chain joins TRBV12-3 or TRBV12-4 to TRBJ2-3, with D possibly TRBD2 on 6 matching bases. The CDR3 is 15 amino acids. Trimming shortened V by 10 bases and J by 0 bases, and 17 bases separated the two germline ends. The DNA for the CDR3 is TGTGCCACCGCCCTGAGCAGCGGGAGCACAGATACGCAGTATTTT. Translation: CATALSSGSTDTQYF.

This clonotype is a singleton in its sample. One end of the junction is discordant with germline, which a read error may explain. The chain recombines TRBV7-8 with TRBJ2-5; 9 bases align to TRBD2. The germline CDR1 and CDR2 sequences are SGHVS and FQNEAQ. CDR3 length: 16 residues. CDR3 nucleotide sequence: TGTGCCAACAGCCCGGAGACTAGCGGCCTACAAGAGACCCAGTACTTC. Translated, it gives CANSPETSGLQETQYF.

A few counts support this clonotype. CDR3 coding DNA: TGTGCCAGCAGCTCGGGTACTAACTATGGCTACACCTTC. It specifies CASSSGTNYGYTF. The chain links TRBV7-2 to TRBJ1-2; D remains unclear. The CDR3 contains 13 residues. The germline CDR1 and CDR2 sequences are SGHTA and FQGNSA. V was clipped by 4 bases and J by 0 bases, with 6 bases between them. Full variable domain (outside the CDR3, taken from reference TRBV7-2 and TRBJ1-2): GAGVSQSPSNKVTEKGKDVELRCDPISGHTALYWYRQSLGQGLEFLIYFQGNSAPDKSGLPSDRFSAERTGGSVSTLTIQRTQQEDSAVYLCASSSGTNYGYTFGSGTRLTVV.

This clonotype was counted a few times. The chain has TRBV12-3 or TRBV12-4 and TRBJ2-7; possibly TRBD2 for D (5 bases). The germline V and J ends were trimmed by 2 bases and 3 bases, with 11 bases remaining between them. CDR3 length equals 14 residues. The CDR3 nucleotides read TGTGCCAGCAGTTTATTGAGGGCTGACTACGAGCAGTACTTC. Translating gives CASSLLRADYEQYF.

The V call is TRBV7-3, the J call TRBJ1-4; 11 positions match TRBD1. Losses at the gene ends were 6 bases for V and 8 bases for J; bases not matched to a gene: 5. The CDR3 extends over 14 amino acids. Germline V gene data show CDR1 as SGHTA and CDR2 as FQGTGA. The CDR3, as DNA: TGTGCCAGCAGTCAGGACAGGGGGCGGGAAAAACTGTTTTTT. This gives the protein CASSQDRGREKLFF.

The chain carries TRBV7-9 and TRBJ1-2, with D possibly being TRBD1 (5 bases). The CDR3 contains 13 residues. V was pared by 2 bases and J by 8 bases, with 12 bases between. Per the germline V gene, CDR1 is SEHNR and CDR2 is FQNEAQ (reference sequence). The DNA for the CDR3 is TGTGCCAGCAGCTTATACGTTGGGGGAGGCTACACCTTC. Translating gives CASSLYVGGGYTF.

The V gene is TRBV7-9, the J gene TRBJ2-6; perhaps TRBD1 as D (6 bases). The CDR3 has 17 residues. CDR1 is SEHNR, CDR2 FQNEAQ, per germline (reference sequence). Trimming removed 0 bases at V and 1 base at J, with 10 bases between. The CDR3 coding sequence is TGTGCCAGCAGCTTAGCACAGGGATTGTCTGGGGCCAACGTCCTGACTTTC. Translated: CASSLAQGLSGANVLTF.

The V call is TRBV28, the J call TRBJ2-7; 11 bases align to TRBD1. Per the germline V gene, CDR1 is MDHEN and CDR2 is SYDVKM. V gave up 5 bases and J gave up 0 bases; unmatched junction bases: 6. The CDR3 has 16 residues. The CDR3, as DNA: TGTGCCAGCAGTCCCCCCGGACAGGGGGCCTCCTACGAGCAGTACTTC. Residues: CASSPPGQGASYEQYF.

About this clonotype: An end of the junction differs from the germline gene, which may be a read error. The J gene is TRBJ2-7, the V gene TRBV20-1; 9 bases match TRBD2. CDR1 and CDR2 from the germline V gene are DFQATT and SNEGSKA (reference sequence). The CDR3 sequence is 15 residues long. CDR3 nucleotides: TGCAGTGCTAGAGCCTTTAGCGGGAGCTCCCACGAGCAGTACTTC. As protein: CSARAFSGSSHEQYF.

This clonotype was detected only a few times. This sequence joins TRBV29-1 and TRBJ2-5, with TRBD1 matching over 7 bases. This CDR3 contains 16 residues. Looked up from germline, CDR1 is SQVTM and CDR2 is ANQGSEA. The V segment lost 4 bases and the J segment 5 bases; nucleotides outside the gene matches: 16. The CDR3 region is CSVAGGQFYGVETQYF. CDR3 DNA sequence: TGCAGCGTTGCAGGGGGTCAGTTCTACGGTGTGGAGACCCAGTACTTC. The complete variable domain, with remaining parts taken from reference TRBV29-1 and TRBJ2-5, reads SAVISQKPSRDICQRGTSLTIQCQVDSQVTMMFWYRQQPGQSLTLIATANQGSEATYESGFVIDKFPISRPNLTFSTLTVSNMSPEDSSIYLCSVAGGQFYGVETQYFGPGTRLLVL.

The chain couples TRBV14 to TRBJ2-1; weak D call: TRBD1 (5 bases). Trimming cost V 3 bases and J 7 bases, with 13 bases left between them. CDR1 is SGHDN and CDR2 is FVKESK in the germline V gene. The CDR3 is 14 amino acids. CDR3 DNA: TGTGCCAGCAGCCATGGGGCCTTCTTAAATGAGCAGTTCTTC. Protein: CASSHGAFLNEQFF.